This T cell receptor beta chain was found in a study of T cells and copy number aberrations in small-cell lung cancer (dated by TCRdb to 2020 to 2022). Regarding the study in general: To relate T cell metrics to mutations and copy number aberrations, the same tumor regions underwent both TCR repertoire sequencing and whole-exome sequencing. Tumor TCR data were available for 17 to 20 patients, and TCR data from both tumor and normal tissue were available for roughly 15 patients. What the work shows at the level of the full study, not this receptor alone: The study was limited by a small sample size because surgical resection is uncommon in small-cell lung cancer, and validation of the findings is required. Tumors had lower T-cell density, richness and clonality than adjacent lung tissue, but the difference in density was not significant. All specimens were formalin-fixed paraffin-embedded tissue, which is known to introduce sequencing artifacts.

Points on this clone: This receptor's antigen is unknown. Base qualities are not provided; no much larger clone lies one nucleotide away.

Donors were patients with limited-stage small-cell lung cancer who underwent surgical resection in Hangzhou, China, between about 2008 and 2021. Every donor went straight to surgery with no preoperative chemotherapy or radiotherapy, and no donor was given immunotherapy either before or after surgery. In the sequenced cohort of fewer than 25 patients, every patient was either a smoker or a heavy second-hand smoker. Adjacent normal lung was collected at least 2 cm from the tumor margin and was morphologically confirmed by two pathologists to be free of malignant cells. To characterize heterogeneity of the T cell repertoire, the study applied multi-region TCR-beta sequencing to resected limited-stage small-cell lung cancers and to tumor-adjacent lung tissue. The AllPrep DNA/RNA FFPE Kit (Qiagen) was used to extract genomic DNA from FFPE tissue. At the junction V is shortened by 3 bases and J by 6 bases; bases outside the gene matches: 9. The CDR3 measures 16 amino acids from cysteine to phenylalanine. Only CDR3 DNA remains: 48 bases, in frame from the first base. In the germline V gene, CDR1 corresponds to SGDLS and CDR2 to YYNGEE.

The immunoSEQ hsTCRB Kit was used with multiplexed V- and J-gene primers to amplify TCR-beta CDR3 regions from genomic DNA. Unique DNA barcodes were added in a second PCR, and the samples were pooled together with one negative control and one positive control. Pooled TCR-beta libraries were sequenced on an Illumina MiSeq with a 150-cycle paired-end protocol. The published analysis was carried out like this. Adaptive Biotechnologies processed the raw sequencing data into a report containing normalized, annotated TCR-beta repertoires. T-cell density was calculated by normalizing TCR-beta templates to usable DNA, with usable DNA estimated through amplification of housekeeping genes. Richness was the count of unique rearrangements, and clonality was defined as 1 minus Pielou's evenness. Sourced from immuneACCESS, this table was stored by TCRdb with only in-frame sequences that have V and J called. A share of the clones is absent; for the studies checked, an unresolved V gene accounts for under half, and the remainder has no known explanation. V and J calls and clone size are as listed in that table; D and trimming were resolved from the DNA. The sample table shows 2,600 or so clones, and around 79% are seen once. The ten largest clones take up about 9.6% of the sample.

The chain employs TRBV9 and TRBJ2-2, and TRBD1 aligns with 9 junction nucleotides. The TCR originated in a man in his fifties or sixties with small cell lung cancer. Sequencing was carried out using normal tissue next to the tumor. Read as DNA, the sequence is TGTGCCAGCAGCGACGGGAACAGGGGGCTGGCCGGGGAGCTGTTTTTT. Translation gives CASSDGNRGLAGELFF.